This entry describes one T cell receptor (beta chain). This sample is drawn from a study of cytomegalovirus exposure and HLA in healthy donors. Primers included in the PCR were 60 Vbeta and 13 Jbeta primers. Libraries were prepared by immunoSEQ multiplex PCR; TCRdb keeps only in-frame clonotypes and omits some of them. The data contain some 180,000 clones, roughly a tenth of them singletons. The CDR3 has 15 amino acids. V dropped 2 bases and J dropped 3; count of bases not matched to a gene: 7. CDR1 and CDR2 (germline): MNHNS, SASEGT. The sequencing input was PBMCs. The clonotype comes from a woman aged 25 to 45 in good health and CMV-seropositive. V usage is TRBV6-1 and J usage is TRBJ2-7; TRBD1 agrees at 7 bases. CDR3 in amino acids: CASSEQDRNFYEQYF. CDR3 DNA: TGTGCCAGCAGTGAACAGGACAGGAATTTCTACGAGCAGTACTTC.